This T cell receptor beta chain originates from a study of blood T cell repertoires in COVID-19 (dated by TCRdb to the early 2020s). For context, the study as a whole: Samples from collaborators originated in the United States, Italy and Spain and spanned both the acute and convalescent phases of COVID-19. The sample metadata nearly always contained a de-identified subject ID, COVID-19 status, age in years and sex. HLA class I and class II types, where available, came from metadata supplied by the sample provider rather than from assay-based typing. The dataset comprised deeply sampled blood TCRbeta repertoires from subjects exposed to, actively infected with, or recovered from COVID-19. Samples came from the ongoing ImmuneRACE study (first 160 participants) plus 1,254 subjects from 6 global collaborators. The repertoires were released in a freely available public database intended as a resource for research on the immune response to SARS-CoV-2. The material from the prospective study consisted of cDNA or gDNA derived from T cells, B-cell-depleted T cells, or PBMCs.

General study outcomes and caveats: The amount of clinical and demographic metadata varied by source and participant and was provided uncurated.

With respect to this clone: It lacks a known antigen. No much larger clonotype is one base removed from it; base qualities were not supplied.

Each collaborating institution followed its own protocols to collect whole blood in K2EDTA tubes. Collaborator samples were shipped for TCRbeta analysis as frozen whole blood, isolated PBMCs, or DNA extracted from either sample type. The cysteine opens and the phenylalanine closes a CDR3 of 13 amino acids. CDR3 DNA only is kept here, 39 bases in frame from base 1. CDR1 and CDR2 are read off the germline V gene as SQVTM and ANQGSEA. V ends up 7 bases short and J 2 bases short, with an unmatched junction base count of 4. TCRbeta CDR3 regions were amplified from genomic DNA by means of the immunoSEQ Assay, a bias-controlled multiplex PCR. On the authors' methods: The number of nucleated cells in each sample was estimated by amplification of reference gene primers within the assay. Sequence reads were collapsed and filtered to measure the absolute abundance of every unique TCRbeta CDR3 rearrangement. For each sample, productive Simpson clonality was calculated as the square root of Simpson's diversity index across productive rearrangements. The table comes from immuneACCESS by way of TCRdb, which keeps in-frame sequences with V and J called. Part of the clones is missing from these tables; in studies checked, under half for an unresolved V gene and the rest for unknown reasons. That table supplies the V and J calls and clone size; D and trimming were determined from the DNA. This sample lists just over 25,000 clones; 88% were detected once. Roughly 16% of the sample is taken by the ten largest.

The receptor was derived from a man aged 65 to 79 with acute or convalescent COVID-19. The sample taken for sequencing was peripheral blood. The V and J genes are TRBV29-1 and TRBJ2-3; 9 bases in between match TRBD1. The nucleotide sequence is given as TGCAGCGCCGGACAGGGGTCCACAGATACGCAGTATTTT. Its translation reads: CSAGQGSTDTQYF.